One sample yielded the 30 T cell receptor beta chains listed below, sequenced in a study of CD8 T cells in Susac syndrome. Reverse transcription used roughly 0.45 to 1 ug RNA and random hexamers. TCRdb re-derived calls from the immunoSEQ multiplex PCR reads in MiXCR, one entry per CDR3 protein. Of about 170,000 distinct CDR3 sequences in the sample, approximately 93% are singletons; the top ten hold over 0.08%. Sequenced input: CD4+ T cells from PBMCs. The source of these receptors is a human donor with multiple sclerosis.

The rearrangement joins TRBV5-1 to TRBJ2-6; TRBD2 might be the D (7 bases). The CDR3 runs 16 residues. CDR1 is SGHRS, CDR2 YFSETQ, per germline. Trimming shortened V by 3 bases and J by 2 bases, and 12 bases separated the two germline ends. The CDR3 DNA sequence: TGCGCCAGCAGCTCCCGAGGGGGGGCTGGGGCCAACGTCCTGACTTTC. Residues: CASSSRGGAGANVLTF.

The chain couples TRBV20-1 to TRBJ1-1; D perhaps matches TRBD1 (5 bases). The CDR3 has 13 residues. The germline V gene encodes CDR1 DFQATT and CDR2 SNEGSKA (reference sequence). V was cut by 6 bases and J by 4 bases, with 15 bases left in between. CDR3 nucleotides: TGCAGTGCCACAGAGGGAGGGGCCACTGAAGCTTTCTTT. This gives the protein CSATEGGATEAFF.

This clonotype was counted a single time. The chain has TRBV7-3 and TRBJ1-1, with 9 bases fitting TRBD1. The CDR3 is 14 residues long. CDR1 and CDR2 from the germline V gene are SGHTA and FQGTGA. The trim removed 5 bases at V and 5 bases at J, leaving 6 bases unmatched. The CDR3 loop reads CASSHTGGLTEAFF. In nucleotides, the CDR3 is TGTGCCAGCAGCCATACAGGGGGCCTAACTGAAGCTTTCTTT.

The chain employs TRBV3-1 and TRBJ1-2; 12 positions agree with TRBD1. There are 15 residues in the CDR3. Germline lookup yields CDR1 LGHDT and CDR2 YNNKEL (reference sequence). Trimming cost V 4 bases and J 6 bases; bases outside gene matches: 6. The CDR3 spells CASSPSGTGGNGYTF. The CDR3 DNA reads TGTGCCAGCAGCCCCAGTGGGACAGGGGGCAATGGCTACACCTTC.

V is TRBV6-1 and J is TRBJ2-5, with D hard to call. V lost 4 bases and J lost 5, with 11 bases in between. This CDR3 is 13 amino acids long. Germline V lookup: CDR1 MNHNS, CDR2 SASEGT. CDR3 residues: CASSAIGEETQYF. The CDR3 nucleotides read TGTGCCAGCAGTGCCATCGGAGAGGAGACCCAGTACTTC.

This sequence joins TRBV2 and TRBJ1-1, with D uncertain. Germline loops: CDR1 SNHLY, CDR2 FYNNEI. This CDR3 is built from 13 residues. V lost 6 bases and J 6 bases, leaving 14 bases between the germline ends. CDR3 nucleotide sequence: TGTGCCAGCAGACAAGAGCCTCGGGCTGAAGCTTTCTTT. Its protein product is CASRQEPRAEAFF.

The V gene is TRBV24-1, the J gene TRBJ2-7; TRBD1 matches 7 bases. Germline CDR1 and CDR2: KGHDR and SFDVKD. The CDR3 is 16 amino acids. V dropped 4 bases and J dropped 6; count of bases not matched to a gene: 14. CDR3 residues: CATSEGRDSGVSEQYF. In DNA, the CDR3 is TGTGCCACCAGTGAGGGTAGGGACAGCGGAGTTAGCGAGCAGTACTTC.

There are a few counts of this clonotype. The V and J genes are TRBV2 and TRBJ1-1, with TRBD1 matching over 7 bases. CDR3 length: 12 amino acids. Germline-derived CDR1 and CDR2 are SNHLY and FYNNEI. The junction had 8 bases not matched to a gene; V was cut back by 5 bases and J by 11 bases. In DNA form, the CDR3 reads TGTGCCAGCAGTCCGACAGGGCTTTCGGCTTTCTTT. This sequence encodes CASSPTGLSAFF.

The chain combines TRBV6-2 or TRBV6-3 with TRBJ2-4, with 7 bases aligning to TRBD2. Germline V gives CDR1 MNHEY, CDR2 SVGEGT. The CDR3 contains 19 residues. Trimming removed 7 bases from V and 0 bases from J; junction bases left unmatched: 18. The CDR3 protein is CASMYGASGTLLAKNIQYF. CDR3 nucleotides: TGTGCCAGCATGTATGGGGCTAGCGGAACACTACTAGCCAAAAACATTCAGTACTTC.

This clonotype was detected once. This sequence joins TRBV4-3 and TRBJ2-7, with a possible D match to TRBD2 (6 bases). This CDR3 region has 15 residues. V lost 2 bases and J 3 bases, leaving 14 bases between the germline ends. The V gene's germline CDR1 is LGHNA and CDR2 YSLEER. The chain's CDR3 is CASSQQFGGSYEQYF. The CDR3 DNA reads TGCGCCAGCAGCCAACAATTTGGGGGGAGCTACGAGCAGTACTTC.

This chain joins TRBV24-1 and TRBJ2-7, with 10 positions matching TRBD2. V was pared by 2 bases and J by 4 bases, with 4 bases of the junction left unmatched. The CDR3 contains 15 residues. CDR1 is KGHDR, CDR2 SFDVKD, per germline. CDR3 in amino acids: CATSDWSSGRYEQYF. In DNA form, the CDR3 reads TGTGCCACCAGTGATTGGTCTAGCGGGAGATACGAGCAGTACTTC.

J is TRBJ2-7 and V is TRBV19, with TRBD2 matching over 7 bases. V shed 4 bases and J 0 bases; nucleotides not matched to a gene: 6. The CDR3 is 15 residues long. The germline CDR1 and CDR2 sequences are LNHDA and SQIVND (reference sequence). For the CDR3, the DNA is TGTGCCAGTAGTACCGGGGGGTTCGTCTCCTACGAGCAGTACTTC. Protein product: CASSTGGFVSYEQYF.

The chain uses TRBV6-5 and TRBJ2-3, with unresolved D. The CDR3 length is 14 residues. Per germline, CDR1 MNHEY and CDR2 SVGAGI. The germline V and J ends were trimmed by 4 bases and 6 bases, with 14 bases remaining between them. CDR3 residues: CASSLNGNVDTQYF. CDR3 sequence (DNA): TGTGCCAGCAGTTTGAATGGCAACGTGGATACGCAGTATTTT.

This chain links TRBV30 with TRBJ1-5; perhaps TRBD1 as D (6 bases). This CDR3 spans 13 amino acids. The V gene's germline CDR1 is GTSNPN and CDR2 SVGIG (reference sequence). The ends were cut back, 5 bases at V and 2 bases at J, with 10 bases in the middle. The DNA for the CDR3 is TGTGCCTGGGAGGCAGGGGGCAATCAGCCCCAGCATTTT. It yields the protein CAWEAGGNQPQHF.

The chain is built from TRBV20-1 and TRBJ2-7; 14 nucleotides align to TRBD2. This CDR3 comprises 14 residues. Looked up from germline, CDR1 is DFQATT and CDR2 is SNEGSKA (reference sequence). J lost 3 bases, V lost 4 bases, and 2 bases had no gene match. The CDR3 protein is CSANGLAGGYEQYF. For the CDR3, the DNA is TGCAGTGCTAACGGACTAGCGGGAGGCTACGAGCAGTACTTC.

The V and J genes are TRBV5-1 and TRBJ2-1; 8 bases map to TRBD1. V shed 0 bases and J 0 bases; nucleotides not matched to a gene: 2. This CDR3 has 16 residues. Germline V gene data show CDR1 as SGHRS and CDR2 as YFSETQ. CDR3 sequence (DNA): TGCGCCAGCAGCTTGGAGGGACAGGCCTCCTACAATGAGCAGTTCTTC. Residues: CASSLEGQASYNEQFF.

The chain joins TRBV20-1 to TRBJ1-2; 7 bases line up with TRBD1. The V segment lost 6 bases and the J segment 2 bases; nucleotides outside the gene matches: 9. The V gene's germline CDR1 is DFQATT and CDR2 SNEGSKA (reference sequence). The CDR3 loop spans 14 amino acids. DNA for the CDR3: TGCAGTGCAAAACGGGACAGCCTAAACTATGGCTACACCTTC. This codes for CSAKRDSLNYGYTF.

The chain joins TRBV28 to TRBJ2-5, with 11 bases lining up with TRBD2. This CDR3 contains 17 residues. V was clipped by 6 bases and J by 6 bases; unmatched bases: 15. The germline V gene has CDR1 MDHEN and CDR2 SYDVKM. The CDR3 DNA follows: TGTGCCAGCAGCCCACCATCCGTCTCTAGCGGGAGGAAGACCCAGTACTTC. Protein: CASSPPSVSSGRKTQYF.

This chain connects TRBV7-2 to TRBJ2-7; 9 bases fit TRBD1. The junction had 7 bases not matched to a gene; V was cut back by 4 bases and J by 3 bases. The CDR3 spans 15 residues. Germline V gene lookup returns CDR1 SGHTA and CDR2 FQGNSA. Here the CDR3 reads CASSYGQGQGYEQYF. In DNA form, the CDR3 reads TGTGCCAGCAGCTACGGACAGGGGCAAGGCTACGAGCAGTACTTC.

The gene calls are TRBV2 and TRBJ2-2, with D uncertain. Deletions cut 7 bases from V and 3 bases from J, with 9 bases between. The CDR3 is made up of 13 amino acids. CDR1 and CDR2 from the germline V gene are SNHLY and FYNNEI. The CDR3 region is CASTRSDTGELFF. CDR3 coding DNA: TGTGCCAGCACTCGGTCAGACACCGGGGAGCTGTTTTTT.

The chain carries TRBV28 and TRBJ2-3; D assignment may be TRBD1 or TRBD2 (5 bases each). The CDR3 runs 15 residues. The germline gives CDR1 MDHEN, CDR2 SYDVKM. V gave up 8 bases and J gave up 5 bases, with 20 bases separating them. CDR3 nucleotides: TGTGCCAGCGTCGGGGCGGCGAGGGGTGGAGATACGCAGTATTTT. It encodes CASVGAARGGDTQYF.

The CDR3 sequence is CSALQDTYYEQYF. DNA for the CDR3: TGCAGTGCTCTTCAAGACACCTACTACGAGCAGTACTTC. The V gene is TRBV20-1, the J gene TRBJ2-7; D ambiguous. The CDR3 covers 13 residues. The ends were cut back, 5 bases at V and 3 bases at J, with 14 bases in the middle. The germline gives CDR1 DFQATT, CDR2 SNEGSKA (reference sequence).

V usage is TRBV7-2 and J usage is TRBJ2-7, with D possibly TRBD2 on 7 matching bases. CDR1 is SGHTA, CDR2 FQGNSA, per germline. Trimming removed 2 bases from V and 5 bases from J, with 19 bases in between. The CDR3 consists of 16 residues. The CDR3 reads CASSLIGGGPRNEQYF. The CDR3, as DNA: TGTGCCAGCAGCTTAATAGGGGGAGGGCCTAGAAACGAGCAGTACTTC.

This clonotype has only one observation. The V and J genes are TRBV28 and TRBJ2-7; D not resolved. The CDR3 runs to 15 residues. V lost 2 bases and J 3 bases, leaving 14 bases between the germline ends. Germline lookup yields CDR1 MDHEN and CDR2 SYDVKM. This CDR3 reads CASSLVTDSRYEQYF. The CDR3 DNA follows: TGTGCCAGCAGTTTAGTTACGGATTCCCGCTACGAGCAGTACTTC.

This clonotype was detected once. The V call is TRBV20-1, the J call TRBJ1-2; D is perhaps TRBD1 (5 bases). Trimming shortened V by 5 bases and J by 2 bases, and 15 bases separated the two germline ends. The germline V gene encodes CDR1 DFQATT and CDR2 SNEGSKA (reference sequence). The CDR3 is 14 amino acids. This CDR3 is CSAAAGVINYGYTF. CDR3 bases: TGCAGTGCTGCCGCGGGGGTGATAAACTATGGCTACACCTTC.

The chain recombines TRBV12-3 or TRBV12-4 with TRBJ1-2; 8 bases are shared with TRBD1. This CDR3 has 13 residues. V dropped 10 bases and J dropped 4; count of bases not matched to a gene: 8. CDR3 DNA: TGTGCCATTTCCAGGGGGCGCGGCTATGGCTACACCTTC. It yields the protein CAISRGRGYGYTF.

The chain combines TRBV5-6 with TRBJ2-7; D not resolved. The CDR3 has 13 amino acids. Looked up from germline, CDR1 is SGHDT and CDR2 is YYEEEE. V shed 5 bases and J shed 2 bases, with 11 bases lying between them. The CDR3 protein is CASRQAGTYEQYF. Here the CDR3 DNA reads TGTGCCAGCAGGCAGGCAGGAACCTACGAGCAGTACTTC.

The rearrangement links TRBV20-1 to TRBJ1-2, with TRBD1 matching 7 bases. Trimming at V came to 5 bases and at J to 8 bases, leaving 8 bases not matched to a gene. The CDR3 is 12 residues long. CDR1 is DFQATT and CDR2 is SNEGSKA in the germline V gene (reference sequence). CDR3 coding DNA: TGCAGTGCTCCGACAGGGTTGGTAGGCTACACCTTC. As protein: CSAPTGLVGYTF.

This rearrangement joins TRBV7-9 to TRBJ1-6; tentative D call: TRBD1 (5 bases). The CDR3 is made up of 12 amino acids. The ends were cut back, 4 bases at V and 9 bases at J, with 7 bases in the middle. The germline gives CDR1 SEHNR, CDR2 FQNEAQ (reference sequence). The CDR3 here is CASSSGTSPLHF. The CDR3 nucleotides are TGTGCCAGCAGCTCCGGGACTTCACCCCTCCACTTT. The full variable domain, in which reference TRBV7-9 and TRBJ1-6 provide the parts outside the CDR3, is DTGVSQNPRHKITKRGQNVTFRCDPISEHNRLYWYRQTLGQGPEFLTYFQNEAQLEKSRLLSDRFSAERPKGSFSTLEIQRTEQGDSAMYLCASSSGTSPLHFGNGTRLTVT.

The V and J genes are TRBV5-1 and TRBJ2-2; a possible D gene is TRBD1 (6 bases). Trimming stripped 2 bases from V and 4 bases from J, with 15 bases between. This CDR3 is built from 16 residues. CDR1 is SGHRS, CDR2 YFSETQ, per germline. CDR3 sequence reads: CASSLGTLSVTGELFF. The CDR3 bases are TGCGCCAGCAGCTTAGGGACACTTTCAGTCACCGGGGAGCTGTTTTTT.